Below are 26 T cell receptor beta chains sequenced from a single sample in a study of cytomegalovirus exposure and HLA in healthy donors. 13 Jbeta primers and 60 Vbeta primers were used for the PCR. Produced via immunoSEQ multiplex PCR; TCRdb's table is partial and in-frame only. This table has about 150,000 clones, approximately 9% appearing once. Sequenced: PBMCs. The receptors were sampled from a male donor in good health and CMV-seronegative.

This sequence joins TRBV23-1 and TRBJ2-7; maybe TRBD1 (6 bases). TRBV23-1 is noted as an ORF with a role that remains uncertain. V lost 4 bases and J 1 base, leaving 11 bases between the germline ends. CDR3 size: 14 residues. CDR3 loop: CASSRGQHSYEQYF. The CDR3 DNA is TGCGCCAGCAGTCGAGGACAGCATTCCTACGAGCAGTACTTC.

This clone showed up just a few times. This chain links TRBV10-3 with TRBJ1-2; D is possibly TRBD1 (6 bases). Germline CDR1 is ENHRY and CDR2 is SYGVKD. V gave up 4 bases and J gave up 5 bases, with 8 bases separating them. This CDR3 has 12 residues. CDR3 in DNA: TGTGCCATCAGTGGGACAGCTTATGGCTACACCTTC. Its translation: CAISGTAYGYTF.

DNA of the CDR3: TGTGCCAGCAGCCCCCGGTCGGGACAGGTTGTGGCCGGGGAGCTGTTTTTT. Translation: CASSPRSGQVVAGELFF. The chain has TRBV7-9 and TRBJ2-2, with TRBD1 matching over 8 bases. The junction had 14 bases not matched to a gene; V was cut back by 5 bases and J by 6 bases. This CDR3 spans 17 amino acids. Germline assignment: CDR1 SEHNR and CDR2 FQNEAQ (reference sequence).

Only a few counts were recorded for this clone. The rearrangement joins TRBV9 to TRBJ2-5, with 9 bases matching TRBD2. Germline V gene data show CDR1 as SGDLS and CDR2 as YYNGEE. After removal of 4 bases from V and 2 bases from J, the junction contained 3 bases not matched to a gene. This CDR3 has 14 residues. CDR3 amino acids: CASSLSGSQETQYF. CDR3 in DNA: TGTGCCAGCAGCCTTAGCGGGAGTCAAGAGACCCAGTACTTC.

V and J are TRBV7-3 and TRBJ2-1; 8 bases match TRBD1. In germline, CDR1 is SGHTA, CDR2 FQGTGA. V gave up 2 bases and J gave up 4 bases; unmatched junction bases: 4. CDR3 length: 15 residues. This CDR3 is CASSLDRGFYNEQFF. The CDR3 bases are TGTGCCAGCAGCTTAGACAGGGGTTTTTACAATGAGCAGTTCTTC.

The rearrangement joins TRBV6-1 to TRBJ2-2; D is ambiguous. The V end lost 8 bases, the J end lost 6 bases, and 10 bases lay between the germline ends. The CDR3 spans 12 residues. Germline values: CDR1 MNHNS, CDR2 SASEGT. CDR3 nucleotides: TGTGCCAGCTCACTTGGTTCCGGGGAGCTGTTTTTT. Amino acid sequence: CASSLGSGELFF.

The chain carries TRBV6-6 and TRBJ2-2; D is ambiguous. Germline V CDR1 and CDR2: MNHNY, SVGAGI (reference sequence). V was pared by 6 bases and J by 0 bases, with 8 bases between. The CDR3 spans 14 residues. This CDR3 is CASSWASNTGELFF. The CDR3 DNA reads as TGTGCCAGCAGCTGGGCCTCGAACACCGGGGAGCTGTTTTTT.

The table lists this clone with a few counts. The chain couples TRBV9 to TRBJ2-7; 8 bases align to TRBD2. V gave up 3 bases and J gave up 5 bases; unmatched junction bases: 10. Germline lookup yields CDR1 SGDLS and CDR2 YYNGEE. This CDR3 has 15 amino acids. The CDR3 sequence is CASSDRSGSRNEQYF. The CDR3 bases are TGTGCCAGCAGCGACAGAAGCGGGAGTAGGAACGAGCAGTACTTC.

The chain uses TRBV6-5 and TRBJ2-7, with TRBD2 matching 7 bases. CDR1 and CDR2 (germline): MNHEY, SVGAGI. The trim removed 0 bases at V and 2 bases at J, leaving 7 bases unmatched. The CDR3 sequence is 16 residues long. In DNA, the CDR3 is TGTGCCAGCAGTTACTCTGGGGCTAGCGGCACCTACGAGCAGTACTTC. This sequence encodes CASSYSGASGTYEQYF.

This clone was counted between two and nine times. The V and J genes are TRBV6-6 and TRBJ1-2; TRBD1 matches at 8 bases. V gave up 6 bases and J gave up 5 bases; unmatched junction bases: 11. Germline V CDR1 and CDR2: MNHNY, SVGAGI (reference sequence). The CDR3 loop spans 15 amino acids. CDR3 residues: CASSLSWDRRYGYTF. CDR3 nucleotide sequence: TGTGCCAGCAGCCTATCCTGGGACAGGAGATATGGCTACACCTTC.

This clone was counted only a few times. This sequence joins TRBV27 and TRBJ2-7; 10 bases are a match to TRBD1. The CDR3 has 14 residues. Germline V gives CDR1 MNHEY, CDR2 SMNVEV (reference sequence). Trimming at V came to 4 bases and at J to 3 bases, leaving 3 bases not matched to a gene. CDR3 region: CASSSRDRGYEQYF. CDR3 coding DNA: TGTGCCAGCAGTTCCCGGGACAGGGGCTACGAGCAGTACTTC.

This clone was found a few times. This chain uses TRBV6-1 with TRBJ2-5; D gene unclear. The V gene lost 6 bases and the J gene lost 4 bases, with 12 bases spanning the gap. Germline values: CDR1 MNHNS, CDR2 SASEGT. The CDR3 is made up of 13 amino acids. The CDR3 nucleotides are TGTGCCAGCAGGAAGGAGTTTGGAGAGACCCAGTACTTC. Its translation: CASRKEFGETQYF.

V is TRBV6-1 and J is TRBJ1-1; D possibly corresponds to TRBD1 (5 bases). Germline-derived CDR1 and CDR2 are MNHNS and SASEGT. V was shortened by 3 bases and J by 5 bases, with 13 bases between the two germline ends. The CDR3 covers 14 residues. The chain's CDR3 is CASSEGGKWTEAFF. The CDR3 DNA reads TGTGCCAGCAGTGAGGGGGGGAAATGGACTGAAGCTTTCTTT.

The chain employs TRBV19 and TRBJ2-5; 7 bases map to TRBD1. CDR1 LNHDA and CDR2 SQIVND come from the germline V gene (reference sequence). This CDR3 has 14 amino acids. V lost 5 bases to trimming and J lost 4 bases; unmatched junction nucleotides: 7. The DNA of the CDR3 is TGTGCCAGTAGTGAGACAGGGCCCGGAGAGACCCAGTACTTC. It translates to CASSETGPGETQYF.

The chain recombines TRBV5-6 with TRBJ1-1; no reliable D call. The CDR3 runs to 14 residues. Germline V CDR1 and CDR2: SGHDT, YYEEEE. V lost 0 bases and J 1 base, leaving 7 bases between the germline ends. CDR3 amino acids: CASSLVTTNTEAFF. CDR3 coding DNA: TGTGCCAGCAGCTTGGTTACAACGAACACTGAAGCTTTCTTT.

This chain connects TRBV28 to TRBJ2-3, with D maybe TRBD1 (5 bases). In germline, CDR1 is MDHEN, CDR2 SYDVKM. The V end lost 5 bases, the J end lost 2 bases, and 14 bases lay between the germline ends. The length of the CDR3 is 15 residues. CDR3: CASSPAGRYTDTQYF. Here the CDR3 DNA reads TGTGCCAGCAGTCCCGCAGGGCGATACACAGATACGCAGTATTTT.

Only a few counts were recorded for this clone. V usage is TRBV28 and J usage is TRBJ1-2, with 9 bases matching TRBD1. The CDR3 has 14 amino acids. CDR1 and CDR2 (germline): MDHEN, SYDVKM. Trimming at V came to 5 bases and at J to 7 bases, leaving 8 bases not matched to a gene. As DNA, the CDR3 is TGTGCCAGCAGTACTACAGGGGGCGCGATTGGCTACACCTTC. Translating gives CASSTTGGAIGYTF.

V gene TRBV5-4 combines with J gene TRBJ1-1; TRBD1 aligns across 11 bases. The CDR3 is 15 residues long. Looked up from germline, CDR1 is SGHNT and CDR2 is YYREEE (reference sequence). V was clipped by 3 bases and J by 5 bases; unmatched bases: 6. The CDR3 DNA reads as TGTGCCAGCAGCTCTCCGGGACAGGGGGAGACTGAAGCTTTCTTT. Translating gives CASSSPGQGETEAFF.

This sequence joins TRBV11-1 and TRBJ2-5; 7 nucleotides align to TRBD1. The V and J ends lost 5 bases and 1 base, in that order; junction bases with no gene match: 10. This CDR3 contains 16 residues. The germline CDR1 and CDR2 sequences are SGHAT and FQDESV (reference sequence). For the CDR3, the DNA is TGTGCCAGCAGCCCCCGGGGAGCAGGGGGCCAAGAGACCCAGTACTTC. This codes for CASSPRGAGGQETQYF. Full variable domain (rest looked up from reference TRBV11-1 and TRBJ2-5): EAEVAQSPRYKITEKSQAVAFWCDPISGHATLYWYRQILGQGPELLVQFQDESVVDDSQLPKDRFSAERLKGVDSTLKIQPAELGDSAMYLCASSPRGAGGQETQYFGPGTRLLVL.

This sequence joins TRBV6-6 and TRBJ2-1; no definite D call. Germline CDR1 reads MNHNY; CDR2 reads SVGAGI (reference sequence). This CDR3 spans 13 amino acids. V lost 6 bases, J lost 7 bases, and 13 bases lay in between. Here the CDR3 DNA reads TGTGCCAGCAGCCACGACCCGGGTAATGAGCAGTTCTTC. Protein product: CASSHDPGNEQFF.

This clone was seen a handful of times. CDR3 DNA sequence: TGTGCCAGTCGGACAGCCTATGGCTACACCTTC. Translation gives CASRTAYGYTF. This chain joins TRBV28 and TRBJ1-2; D perhaps matches TRBD1 (6 bases). This CDR3 is built from 11 residues. The germline V gene encodes CDR1 MDHEN and CDR2 SYDVKM. The V and J ends lost 9 bases and 4 bases respectively, with 9 bases between them.

The rearrangement uses TRBV11-3 and TRBJ1-5; possibly TRBD1 for D (6 bases). The germline V gene has CDR1 SGHNT and CDR2 YENEEA. Trimming left V 6 bases short and J 5 bases short, with 23 bases between. The CDR3 is 17 residues long. DNA for the CDR3: TGTGCCAGCAGGACAGGCAGGGGCAAGCTTGCGCATCAGCCCCAGCATTTT. Amino acid sequence: CASRTGRGKLAHQPQHF.

This clone was recorded a few times. The CDR3 here is CASSFLGPMNTEAFF. In DNA, the CDR3 is TGTGCCAGCAGTTTCCTGGGGCCCATGAACACTGAAGCTTTCTTT. This chain connects TRBV28 to TRBJ1-1, with D tentatively TRBD1 (5 bases). In germline, CDR1 is MDHEN, CDR2 SYDVKM. There are 15 residues in the CDR3. Trimming cost V 3 bases and J 0 bases, with 11 bases left between them.

This clone was recorded a few times. The gene calls are TRBV2 and TRBJ1-1, with D tentatively TRBD1 (5 bases). This CDR3 has 16 amino acids. Germline V lookup: CDR1 SNHLY, CDR2 FYNNEI. The V end was cut by 7 bases, the J end by 0 bases, with 18 bases between. Here the CDR3 DNA reads TGTGCCAGCATTCGACGACAGCACCAAATGAACACTGAAGCTTTCTTT. Protein: CASIRRQHQMNTEAFF.

V and J are TRBV7-9 and TRBJ2-2, with no clear D. Trimming stripped 1 base from V and 4 bases from J, with 10 bases between. The CDR3 loop spans 15 amino acids. In germline, CDR1 is SEHNR, CDR2 FQNEAQ (reference sequence). The CDR3 DNA follows: TGTGCCAGCAGCTTAGAGCTGCCGGTCACCGGGGAGCTGTTTTTT. Its protein product is CASSLELPVTGELFF. Full variable domain (remainder filled in from reference TRBV7-9 and TRBJ2-2): DTGVSQNPRHKITKRGQNVTFRCDPISEHNRLYWYRQTLGQGPEFLTYFQNEAQLEKSRLLSDRFSAERPKGSFSTLEIQRTEQGDSAMYLCASSLELPVTGELFFGEGSRLTVL.

In this sample, this clone turned up a few times. The rearrangement uses TRBV6-5 and TRBJ1-2, with a possible D match to TRBD1 (6 bases). The CDR3 contains 12 residues. CDR1 MNHEY and CDR2 SVGAGI come from the germline V gene. The V end lost 2 bases, the J end lost 7 bases, and 8 bases lay between the germline ends. CDR3 nucleotide sequence: TGTGCCAGCAGTTACAACAGGGCTGGCTACACCTTC. Residues: CASSYNRAGYTF.